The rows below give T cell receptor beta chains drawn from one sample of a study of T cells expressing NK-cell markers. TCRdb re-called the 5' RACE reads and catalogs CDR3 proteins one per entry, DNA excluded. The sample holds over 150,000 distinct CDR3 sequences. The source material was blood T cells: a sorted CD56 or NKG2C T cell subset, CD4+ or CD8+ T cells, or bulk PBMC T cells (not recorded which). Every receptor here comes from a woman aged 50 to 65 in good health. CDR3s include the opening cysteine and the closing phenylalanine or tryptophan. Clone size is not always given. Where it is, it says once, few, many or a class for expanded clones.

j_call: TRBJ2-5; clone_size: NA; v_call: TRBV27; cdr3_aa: CASSLSFGLAAQETQYF
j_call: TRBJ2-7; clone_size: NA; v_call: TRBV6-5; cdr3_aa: CASNTGGEQYF
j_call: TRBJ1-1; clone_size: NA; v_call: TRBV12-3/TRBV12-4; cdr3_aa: CASSFDDTEAFF
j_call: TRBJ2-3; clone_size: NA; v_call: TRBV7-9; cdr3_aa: CASTLGSEGTDTQYF
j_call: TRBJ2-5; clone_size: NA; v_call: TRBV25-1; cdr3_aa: CASSRPGTIQETQYF
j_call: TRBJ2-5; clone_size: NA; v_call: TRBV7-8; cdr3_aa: CASSGGLRQETQYF
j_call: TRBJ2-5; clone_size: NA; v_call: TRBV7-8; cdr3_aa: CASSPAGVETQYF
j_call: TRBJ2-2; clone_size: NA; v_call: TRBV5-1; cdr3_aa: CASSRGTGANTGELFF
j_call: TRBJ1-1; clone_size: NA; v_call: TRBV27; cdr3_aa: CASSLFWGAQNTEAFF
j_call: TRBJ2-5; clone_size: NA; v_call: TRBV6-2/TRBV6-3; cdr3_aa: CASSTTRAGETQYF
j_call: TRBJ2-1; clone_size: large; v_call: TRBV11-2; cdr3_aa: CASSLDSGRAQDEQFF
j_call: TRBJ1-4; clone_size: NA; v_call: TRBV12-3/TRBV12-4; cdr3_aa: CASSFTGDGLVF
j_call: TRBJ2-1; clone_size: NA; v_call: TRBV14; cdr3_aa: CASRKSGDPNEQFF
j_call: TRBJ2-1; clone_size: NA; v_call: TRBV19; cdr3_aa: CATLGPNNEQFF
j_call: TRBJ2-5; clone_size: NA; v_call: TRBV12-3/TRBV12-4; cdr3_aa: CASRSQGNTETQYF
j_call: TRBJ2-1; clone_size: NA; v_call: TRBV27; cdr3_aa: CASSLGQGEDYNEQFF
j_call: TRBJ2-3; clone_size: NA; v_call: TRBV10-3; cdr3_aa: CAISEGGNLPQDTQYF
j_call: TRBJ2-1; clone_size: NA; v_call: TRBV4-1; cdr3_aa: CASSLGLAGSNEQFF
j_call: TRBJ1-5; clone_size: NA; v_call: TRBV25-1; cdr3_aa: CASSAGYQPQHF
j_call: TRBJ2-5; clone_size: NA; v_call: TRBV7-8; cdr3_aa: CASSSIPLAGQETQYF
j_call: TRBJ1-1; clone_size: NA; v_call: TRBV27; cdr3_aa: CASSTQQAWNTEAFF
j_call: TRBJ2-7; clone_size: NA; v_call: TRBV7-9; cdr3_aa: CASSSTTGEDSYEQYF
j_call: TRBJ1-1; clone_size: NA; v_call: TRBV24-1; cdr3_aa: CAPQSYRGPGPNTEAFF